This is a list of T cell receptor beta chains from one sample in a study of cytomegalovirus exposure and HLA in healthy donors. Libraries were prepared by immunoSEQ multiplex PCR; TCRdb keeps only in-frame clonotypes and omits some of them. The sample lists approximately 300,000 clones, roughly 90% occurring once. The sample taken for sequencing was PBMCs. The receptors here all came from a young woman in good health and CMV-seronegative. Both conserved end residues are part of each CDR3. The D gene is left open where the match is weak.

d_call | j_call | v_call | cdr3_aa | cdr3_nt
- | TRBJ2-7 | TRBV11-2 | CASSLDTVGVREQYF | TGTGCCAGCAGCTTAGACACAGTCGGGGTACGGGAGCAGTACTTC
- | TRBJ2-7 | TRBV6-5 | CASSPGVSYEQYF | TGTGCCAGCAGCCCCGGAGTTAGCTACGAGCAGTACTTC
TRBD2 | TRBJ2-3 | TRBV28 | CASSRHSGSVGDTQYF | TGTGCCAGCAGTCGACATAGCGGGAGTGTAGGGGATACGCAGTATTTT
TRBD2 | TRBJ2-7 | TRBV29-1 | CSVEFTTGQGILGLAGEQYF | TGCAGCGTTGAATTTACAACGGGACAGGGGATATTGGGACTAGCGGGGGAGCAGTACTTC
TRBD2 | TRBJ2-7 | TRBV6-6 | CASRPRAGGPVEQYF | TGTGCCAGCAGACCCAGGGCGGGAGGGCCCGTCGAGCAGTACTTC
TRBD2 | TRBJ2-2 | TRBV6-5 | CASSSGGGGTGELFF | TGTGCCAGCAGCAGTGGGGGGGGAGGGACCGGGGAGCTGTTTTTT
- | TRBJ2-5 | TRBV19 | CASSIGRETQYF | TGTGCCAGTAGTATTGGGAGAGAGACCCAGTACTTC
TRBD2 | TRBJ2-1 | TRBV7-3 | CASSLLGLATEQFF | TGTGCCAGCAGCTTATTGGGACTAGCGACTGAGCAGTTCTTC
TRBD2 | TRBJ2-1 | TRBV7-2 | CASSRRLAGEQFF | TGTGCCAGCAGCCGGCGACTAGCGGGTGAGCAGTTCTTC
TRBD1 | TRBJ1-2 | TRBV27 | CASSLRVARDRGVGYTF | TGTGCCAGCAGTTTAAGGGTCGCCCGGGACAGGGGAGTTGGCTACACCTTC
- | TRBJ1-1 | TRBV6-5 | CASSSNRFTEAFF | TGTGCCAGCAGTTCGAACAGGTTCACTGAAGCTTTCTTT
TRBD1 | TRBJ2-2 | TRBV4-2 | CASSQEQGAGELFF | TGTGCCAGCAGCCAAGAACAGGGGGCCGGGGAGCTGTTTTTT
TRBD1 | TRBJ1-2 | TRBV6-6 | CASRQGEGGYTF | TGTGCCAGCAGACAGGGGGAGGGTGGCTACACCTTC
TRBD1 | TRBJ2-7 | TRBV28 | CASSEAGQGYEQYF | TGTGCCAGCAGTGAAGCTGGACAGGGCTACGAGCAGTACTTC
- | TRBJ2-7 | TRBV6-5 | CASQLQGEEPYEQYF | TGTGCCAGCCAGCTGCAGGGGGAGGAACCCTACGAGCAGTACTTC
TRBD2 | TRBJ2-4 | TRBV27 | CASSGGLAINIQYF | TGTGCCAGCAGTGGAGGACTAGCTATAAACATTCAGTACTTC
- | TRBJ1-1 | TRBV29-1 | CSVERGDTEAFF | TGCAGCGTTGAACGGGGGGACACTGAAGCTTTCTTT